One and the same sample provided the 11 T cell receptor beta chains below, sequenced in a study of cytomegalovirus exposure and HLA in healthy donors. Use of 60 Vbeta and 13 Jbeta primers characterized the PCR. TCRdb keeps only in-frame clones here, not all; method: immunoSEQ multiplex PCR. The table includes approximately 96,000 clones, about 74% detected once. The specimen was PBMCs. Receptors originate from a male donor in good health and CMV-seronegative.

V usage is TRBV27 and J usage is TRBJ1-2; 12 bases are shared with TRBD1. The CDR3 length is 14 residues. The V gene end was trimmed by 4 bases and the J gene end by 4 bases; junction bases not matched to a gene: 1. Germline V gene lookup returns CDR1 MNHEY and CDR2 SMNVEV (reference sequence). The CDR3 coding sequence is TGTGCCAGCAGTTCGGGACAGGGGGCCTATGGCTACACCTTC. As protein: CASSSGQGAYGYTF.

The chain links TRBV28 to TRBJ1-5; the D is unclear. This CDR3 contains 16 residues. Germline CDR1 and CDR2: MDHEN and SYDVKM. The germline V and J ends were trimmed by 6 bases and 5 bases, with 20 bases remaining between them. The CDR3 is CASSLTHGDSDQPQHF. In DNA, the CDR3 is TGTGCCAGCAGCCTAACGCACGGGGATTCGGATCAGCCCCAGCATTTT.

Here the CDR3 DNA reads TGTGCCAGCAGGACAGGTGGTGGAAACACCATATATTTT. Protein product: CASRTGGGNTIYF. V usage is TRBV28 and J usage is TRBJ1-3; D is perhaps TRBD1 (6 bases). Germline CDR1 reads MDHEN; CDR2 reads SYDVKM. The CDR3 has 13 amino acids. V lost 6 bases to trimming and J lost 3 bases, with 9 bases between them. The entire variable domain, with the rest obtained from reference TRBV28 and TRBJ1-3, is as follows: DVKVTQSSRYLVKRTGEKVFLECVQDMDHENMFWYRQDPGLGLRLIYFSYDVKMKEKGDIPEGYSVSREKKERFSLILESASTNQTSMYLCASRTGGGNTIYFGEGSWLTVV.

The chain carries TRBV4-2 and TRBJ1-5; D possibly corresponds to TRBD1 (6 bases). Trimming took off 1 base at V and 0 bases at J, with 7 bases between the two ends. This CDR3 has 15 amino acids. Germline lookup yields CDR1 LGHNA and CDR2 YNFKEQ. The CDR3 loop is CASSQGQDSNQPQHF. The CDR3 nucleotides read TGTGCCAGCAGCCAAGGACAGGATAGCAATCAGCCCCAGCATTTT.

The V call is TRBV4-1, the J call TRBJ2-1, with TRBD2 matching over 11 bases. This CDR3 contains 17 residues. The V gene's germline CDR1 is MGHRA and CDR2 YSYEKL. The ends lost 0 bases at V and 2 bases at J; junction bases unmatched: 3. Here the CDR3 DNA reads TGCGCCAGCAGCCAAGATATGACTAGCGGGACCTACAATGAGCAGTTCTTC. Encoded protein: CASSQDMTSGTYNEQFF.

The chain couples TRBV28 to TRBJ1-5; D uncertain. The CDR3 runs to 15 residues. The germline V and J ends were trimmed by 3 bases and 2 bases, with 11 bases remaining between them. The V gene's germline CDR1 is MDHEN and CDR2 SYDVKM. The DNA of the CDR3 is TGTGCCAGCAGTTTGCTAATAACGGGCAATCAGCCCCAGCATTTT. Residues: CASSLLITGNQPQHF.

This chain joins TRBV6-1 and TRBJ1-3; 7 bases match TRBD1. CDR1 and CDR2 from the germline V gene are MNHNS and SASEGT. The CDR3 loop spans 15 amino acids. V lost 4 bases and J lost 4; bases outside the gene matches: 7. CDR3 region: CASSGDRARGNTIYF. The DNA of the CDR3 is TGTGCCAGCAGTGGAGACAGGGCTCGAGGAAACACCATATATTTT.

In this sample, this clone turned up a few times. The chain carries TRBV6-1 and TRBJ2-7; D is possibly TRBD1 (6 bases). The germline gives CDR1 MNHNS, CDR2 SASEGT. V was shortened by 5 bases and J by 6 bases, with 14 bases between the two germline ends. The CDR3 has 13 amino acids. As DNA, the CDR3 is TGTGCCAGCAGTCCCAGGGGCTATGGCGAGCAGTACTTC. Protein product: CASSPRGYGEQYF.

The chain links TRBV5-6 to TRBJ2-1; 9 positions match TRBD2. CDR3 length equals 14 residues. Germline V gene lookup returns CDR1 SGHDT and CDR2 YYEEEE. V lost 3 bases to trimming and J lost 15 bases; unmatched junction nucleotides: 13. The CDR3: CASSSGSSGAGGFF. The CDR3 DNA reads as TGTGCCAGCAGCTCGGGGTCTAGCGGAGCGGGGGGGTTCTTC.

This CDR3 is CASSQQGTYNEQFF. The CDR3 DNA follows: TGTGCCAGTTCTCAACAGGGGACCTACAATGAGCAGTTCTTC. The chain is built from TRBV19 and TRBJ2-1, with TRBD1 matching over 7 bases. Germline V gene data show CDR1 as LNHDA and CDR2 as SQIVND (reference sequence). Trimming cost V 8 bases and J 2 bases; bases outside gene matches: 6. CDR3 size: 14 residues.

The chain links TRBV6-6 to TRBJ1-4; D is perhaps TRBD1 (6 bases). The CDR3 contains 15 residues. From germline, CDR1 is MNHNY and CDR2 SVGAGI (reference sequence). Trimming removed 4 bases from V and 6 bases from J, with 15 bases in between. This CDR3 reads CASSWGGQGDEKLFF. The CDR3 region has the DNA TGTGCCAGCAGTTGGGGGGGCCAGGGAGATGAAAAACTGTTTTTT.